Following are 8 T cell receptor beta chains from one sample sequenced in a study of radiation and T cells in renal cell carcinoma (dated by TCRdb to the early 2020s). Sample time point, as interpreted from the label and publication: blood 4 weeks post-SBRT, at nephrectomy. The meaning of the sample's treatment or condition label: 15 Gy SBRT to primary tumor, nephrectomy 4 weeks later. The library was prepared using the immunoSEQ multiplex PCR assay. Drawn from immuneACCESS, this table holds only the in-frame rearrangements with V and J called that TCRdb kept. Clones are partly lost; checked studies trace under half to an unresolved V gene and leave the rest unexplained. The sample contains just under 150,000 clones, approximately 86% of them found a single time. Around a sixth of the sample goes to the ten largest clones. The sample in question was blood, obtained from a patient whose treatment included radiotherapy and nephrectomy. These TCRs come from a woman between 45 and 65 years old with renal cell carcinoma.

The CDR3 spells CASRTTGSLEAFF. The CDR3 DNA follows: TGTGCCAGCAGGACTACAGGGAGTCTTGAAGCTTTCTTT. This chain joins TRBV6-6 and TRBJ1-1; a weak D match, TRBD1 (6 bases). The CDR3 covers 13 residues. CDR1 is MNHNY, CDR2 SVGAGI, per germline (reference sequence). The V and J ends lost 6 bases and 7 bases respectively, with 15 bases between them.

V usage is TRBV19 and J usage is TRBJ2-6; TRBD1 matches at 7 bases. Germline CDR1 LNHDA, CDR2 SQIVND (reference sequence). This CDR3 spans 16 amino acids. Trimming took 4 bases from V and 4 from J; bases not matched to a gene: 7. CDR3 coding DNA: TGTGCCAGTAGTAGCTCAACAGGGGCCGGGGCCAACGTCCTGACTTTC. Its protein is CASSSSTGAGANVLTF. Variable domain in full (rest from reference TRBV19 and TRBJ2-6): DGGITQSPKYLFRKEGQNVTLSCEQNLNHDAMYWYRQDPGQGLRLIYYSQIVNDFQKGDIAEGYSVSREKKESFPLTVTSAQKNPTAFYLCASSSSTGAGANVLTFGAGSRLTVL.

The V call is TRBV5-1, the J call TRBJ2-5, with 8 bases matching TRBD2. This CDR3 is built from 14 residues. The V and J ends lost 4 bases and 2 bases, in that order; junction bases with no gene match: 4. Germline V lookup: CDR1 SGHRS, CDR2 YFSETQ. CDR3 DNA sequence: TGCGCCAGCAGCGCTACTAGCGGTCAAGAGACCCAGTACTTC. Translating it yields CASSATSGQETQYF.

The DNA of the CDR3 is TGTGCCAGCAGCCTGAGCCTCGGGGAGCAGTTCTTC. It translates to CASSLSLGEQFF. The chain links TRBV13 to TRBJ2-1; D not certain. Germline values: CDR1 PRHDT, CDR2 FYEKMQ (reference sequence). The V gene lost 5 bases and the J gene lost 10 bases, with 12 bases spanning the gap. The CDR3 covers 12 residues.

This chain connects TRBV19 to TRBJ2-5, with D perhaps being TRBD1 or TRBD2 (5 bases each). The CDR3 is 13 amino acids. The germline CDR1 and CDR2 sequences are LNHDA and SQIVND (reference sequence). V lost 8 bases and J lost 2, with 12 bases in between. The CDR3 region is CASRQGGQETQYF. The CDR3 DNA reads TGTGCCAGTCGCCAGGGCGGGCAAGAGACCCAGTACTTC.

This chain uses TRBV15 with TRBJ1-5, with TRBD1 matching over 8 bases. Per germline, CDR1 LNHNV and CDR2 YYDKDF (reference sequence). The CDR3 is 16 amino acids. The V gene end was trimmed by 0 bases and the J gene end by 7 bases; junction bases not matched to a gene: 8. The CDR3 bases are TGTGCCACCAGCAGAGATCTCTCAGGGGGCGGGCAGCCCCAGCATTTT. Protein product: CATSRDLSGGGQPQHF.

In this sample, this clone turned up once. The chain is built from TRBV6-5 and TRBJ2-3, with D unresolved. Trimming pared 2 bases from V and 3 bases from J, leaving 6 bases between. CDR1 is MNHEY and CDR2 is SVGAGI in the germline V gene. CDR3 length: 13 residues. CDR3 residues: CASSYPATDTQYF. The CDR3 bases are TGTGCCAGCAGTTACCCCGCGACAGATACGCAGTATTTT.

This chain connects TRBV5-1 to TRBJ2-4; TRBD1 matches 11 bases. V was clipped by 4 bases and J by 6 bases; unmatched bases: 6. Germline lookup yields CDR1 SGHRS and CDR2 YFSETQ. This CDR3 is built from 15 residues. CDR3 protein: CASSRGQGEVNIQYF. The CDR3 DNA reads as TGCGCCAGCAGCCGGGGACAGGGGGAGGTAAACATTCAGTACTTC.